This T cell receptor beta chain was found in a study of shared clonotypes between healthy human individuals. Notes on the study in general: Rarefaction showed sorted-subset sequencing was incomplete despite large depth. Limited genetic and exposure-history diversity came from having few donors.

As concerns this clone: Its target is unknown.

Source study methods: Junction-only sequences produced by ImmunoSEQ had no quality scores, so filtering differed. TCRdb keeps only in-frame clones here, not all; method: immunoSEQ multiplex PCR. That table is the source of V, J and clone size, and D and trimming were worked out from the DNA. This table has 550,000 to 800,000 clones, about 90% appearing once. Germline CDR1 is SEHNR and CDR2 is FQNEAQ (reference sequence). The CDR3 is made up of 15 amino acids. The V and J ends lost 10 bases and 5 bases respectively, with 22 bases between them. The sample taken for sequencing was memory CD8+ T cells from PBMCs. Indicated subset: CD45RO+ cells pooled with CCR7-negative TemRA cells. The TCR sequence derives from a man younger than 35 in good health. Some clones in this sample may be carry-over from other donors' samples. This sequence joins TRBV7-9 and TRBJ2-3; D gene unclear. As DNA, the CDR3 is TGTGCCACCAGGCTTCGGGCCCGGAAGGAAGATACGCAGTATTTT. Translating it yields CATRLRARKEDTQYF.